This record looks at one T cell receptor (beta chain) sequence and its context. The antigen is undetermined. This sample was included in a study of a mutant IDH1 vaccine in newly diagnosed glioma. Study-wide context: Standard pretreatment was either radiotherapy, temozolomide, or, for most, radiochemotherapy with temozolomide. Study-level results: With respect to changes in top peripheral T cell clonotypes, pseudoprogression seemed unrelated.

Generated by immunoSEQ multiplex PCR, the TCRdb table keeps only in-frame clones and is missing some. The data show 85,000 to 100,000 clones, with 80% to 90% seen just once and approximately 7.4% held by the top ten. This CDR3 has 15 residues. CDR1 and CDR2 from the germline V gene are SGHRS and YFSETQ. The V end was cut by 4 bases, the J end by 0 bases, with 11 bases between. The sample's time point: baseline, week 1 (first vaccination visit). The treatment here: pre-vaccination baseline after standard-of-care therapy. This clonotype originated in a woman between 50 and 59 years old with glioma. V gene TRBV5-1 combines with J gene TRBJ2-1, with a possible D match to TRBD2 (6 bases). The sample consisted of PBMCs, taken from a glioma patient treated with radiotherapy, temozolomide or both. The CDR3 region is CASSKDGSSYNEQFF. In nucleotides, the CDR3 is TGCGCCAGCAGCAAGGACGGGAGCTCCTACAATGAGCAGTTCTTC.